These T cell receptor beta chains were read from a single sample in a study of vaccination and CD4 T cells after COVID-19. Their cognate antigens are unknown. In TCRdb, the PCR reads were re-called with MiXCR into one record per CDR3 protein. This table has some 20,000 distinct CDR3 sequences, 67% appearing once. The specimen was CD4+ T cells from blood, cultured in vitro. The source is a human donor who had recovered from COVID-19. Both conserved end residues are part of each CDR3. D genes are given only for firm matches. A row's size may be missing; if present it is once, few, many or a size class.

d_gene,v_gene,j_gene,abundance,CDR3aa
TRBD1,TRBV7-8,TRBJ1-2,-,CASSLGGGAYYGYTF
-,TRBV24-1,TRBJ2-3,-,CATSDWALGTTDTQYF
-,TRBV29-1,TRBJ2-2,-,CSVSWRNTGELFF
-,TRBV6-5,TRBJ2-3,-,CASSYSGSADTQYF
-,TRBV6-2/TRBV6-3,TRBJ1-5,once,CASSYSAGGNQPQHF
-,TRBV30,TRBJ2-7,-,CAWSPPFGGPSYEQYF
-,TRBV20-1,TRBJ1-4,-,CSATGVGGERLFF
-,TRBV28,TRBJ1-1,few,CASSSENRVDGAFF
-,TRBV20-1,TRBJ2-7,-,CSAPGRSLLMQYF
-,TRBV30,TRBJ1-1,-,CAWRYGGGRAEAFF
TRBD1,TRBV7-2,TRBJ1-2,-,CASSQQGRYGYTF
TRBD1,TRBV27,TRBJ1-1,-,CASSPLGQGLDTEAFF
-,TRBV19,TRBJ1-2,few,CASSVSNYGYTF
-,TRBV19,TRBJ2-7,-,CASSILGKQYF
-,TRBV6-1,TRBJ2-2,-,CASSPGGSNTGELFF
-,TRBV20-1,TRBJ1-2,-,CSARGTWGYTF
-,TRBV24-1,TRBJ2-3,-,CATSDSFLDTQYF
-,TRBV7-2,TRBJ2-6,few,CASSQQGGGSGANVLTF
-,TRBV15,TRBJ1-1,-,CATSREGAWGTEAFF
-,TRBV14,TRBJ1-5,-,CASSQARGRREQPQHF